The sequence of this T cell receptor beta chain was determined in a study of control samples from healthy donors and cancer patients (dated by TCRdb to 2020 to 2021). Library preparation used the immunoSEQ multiplex PCR assay. TCRdb took over this immuneACCESS table, retaining in-frame rearrangements with V and J assigned. Such tables are incomplete; in checked studies, under half of the missing clones stem from an unresolved V gene, and the remainder is unexplained. The sample has approximately 130,000 clones on record, around 90% of them singletons. The ten largest clonotypes hold approximately 9% of the sample. Concerning this clone: No cognate antigen has been identified for it. No base quality values were provided; no much bigger clone lies one nucleotide off.

The CDR3 holds 15 amino acids from the cysteine to the phenylalanine. Of all the DNA, just the CDR3 is kept, 45 bases in frame from base 1. V gives up 3 bases and J gives up 3 bases, and the segment between their germline ends measures 13 bases. The germline V gene provides CDR1 KGHDR and CDR2 SFDVKD. The source is a man in his forties or fifties in good health. The sequenced material came from blood. The chain couples TRBV24-1 to TRBJ2-5; possibly the D gene is TRBD2, per 5 matching bases. The CDR3 protein is CATSDQRGPKETQYF. The nucleotide sequence is TGTGCCACCAGTGATCAACGGGGTCCAAAAGAGACCCAGTACTTC.